This T cell receptor (beta chain) comes out of a study of Graves' ophthalmopathy and Graves' hyperthyroidism. Whole-study findings and limits: For predicting ophthalmopathy progression, the model had about 66% sensitivity and roughly 72% specificity.

The CDR3 contains 13 residues. The V gene lost 4 bases and the J gene lost 2 bases, with 12 bases spanning the gap. Germline V gene sequence: CDR1 DFQATT, CDR2 SNEGSKA (reference sequence). This clonotype showed up many times. Its specificity is not known. CDR3 regions of TCR beta were amplified from RNA transcripts. The workflow started with a first-round RT-PCR run with HTBI primers and then moved on to a second-round multiplex PCR. TCRdb reanalysed the multiplex PCR reads using MiXCR and keeps one entry per CDR3 protein. The table has about 400,000 distinct CDR3 sequences, around 21% seen once. The chain combines TRBV20-1 with TRBJ2-7; D possibly corresponds to TRBD2 (6 bases). Sequencing input: peripheral blood. The clonotype was recovered from a woman aged 18-29 years with stable Graves' hyperthyroidism. The CDR3 DNA follows: TGCAGTGCTAAGGTGGGAGGAACCTACGAGCAGTACTTC. It codes for CSAKVGGTYEQYF.